Each of the 30 T cell receptor beta chains below was sequenced from the same sample in a study of blood T cell repertoires in COVID-19. Produced via immunoSEQ multiplex PCR; TCRdb's table is partial and in-frame only. Among 90,000 to 150,000 clones, approximately 80% were seen once, and the ten largest hold 5% to 8%. The source material was peripheral blood. The receptors were gathered from a man aged 70-80 years with acute or convalescent COVID-19.

The chain links TRBV18 to TRBJ1-2, with D unresolved. This CDR3 has 16 residues. Per the germline V gene, CDR1 is KGHSH and CDR2 is LQKENI. V lost 0 bases, J lost 12 bases, and 23 bases lay in between. The DNA for the CDR3 is TGTGCCAGCTCACCACCCTCCTCCGGCGGGTATCGCTTGAACACCTTC. Protein sequence: CASSPPSSGGYRLNTF.

This chain uses TRBV19 with TRBJ1-1, with a weak D call TRBD1 (6 bases). The CDR3 covers 14 residues. The germline CDR1 and CDR2 sequences are LNHDA and SQIVND (reference sequence). V gave up 7 bases and J gave up 5 bases, with 17 bases separating them. The CDR3 loop is CASNAGGAWTEAFF. Written as DNA, the CDR3 is TGTGCCAGTAATGCCGGGGGGGCGTGGACTGAAGCTTTCTTT.

Turning to this clone: The sample has other DNA sequences that encode this CDR3 too. J is TRBJ1-1 and V is TRBV5-4; the D gene is possibly TRBD1 (5 bases). The length of the CDR3 is 13 residues. Trimming pared 4 bases from V and 3 bases from J, leaving 10 bases between. CDR1 is SGHNT and CDR2 is YYREEE in the germline V gene (reference sequence). CDR3 bases: TGTGCCAGCAGCCCGGGCAGGGACACTGAAGCTTTCTTT. It specifies CASSPGRDTEAFF.

This clone was seen a few times. The chain couples TRBV2 to TRBJ2-7; maybe TRBD2 (5 bases). CDR3 length equals 20 residues. Deletions cut 2 bases from V and 1 base from J, with 27 bases between. Germline values: CDR1 SNHLY, CDR2 FYNNEI. As DNA, the CDR3 is TGTGCCAGCAGTGAAAAACCCGGGGTCCTGAGACTCTTTTCTTCCTACGAGCAGTACTTC. It translates to CASSEKPGVLRLFSSYEQYF. Full variable domain (missing parts from reference TRBV2 and TRBJ2-7): EPEVTQTPSHQVTQMGQEVILRCVPISNHLYFYWYRQILGQKVEFLVSFYNNEISEKSEIFDDQFSVERPDGSNFTLKIRSTKLEDSAMYFCASSEKPGVLRLFSSYEQYFGPGTRLTVT.

The rearrangement uses TRBV7-2 and TRBJ2-3; D not certain. Germline lookup yields CDR1 SGHTA and CDR2 FQGNSA. This CDR3 spans 14 amino acids. V lost 1 base and J 6 bases, leaving 11 bases between the germline ends. The CDR3 is CASSLGSRWDTQYF. In DNA, the CDR3 is TGTGCCAGCAGCTTAGGTAGCCGTTGGGATACGCAGTATTTT.

This clone was recorded once. The rearrangement joins TRBV6-1 to TRBJ1-2, with a possible D match to TRBD1 (5 bases). CDR1 and CDR2 from the germline V gene are MNHNS and SASEGT. This CDR3 has 16 amino acids. Deletions cut 3 bases from V and 4 bases from J, with 18 bases between. Written as DNA, the CDR3 is TGTGCCAGCAGTGAGGGGAGGGGAGAAAAACGCTATGGCTACACCTTC. Translating gives CASSEGRGEKRYGYTF.

The CDR3 DNA is TGTGCCAGCAGCGTTCAGGGGAGCTCCTACGAGCAGTACTTC. Translated: CASSVQGSSYEQYF. This sequence joins TRBV9 and TRBJ2-7, with D possibly being TRBD1 (6 bases). Germline-derived CDR1 and CDR2 are SGDLS and YYNGEE. This CDR3 has 14 residues. V dropped 2 bases and J dropped 0 bases, with 9 bases sitting between them.

This clone was recorded a few times. The chain combines TRBV24-1 with TRBJ2-5, with 11 bases matching TRBD1. Germline-derived CDR1 and CDR2 are KGHDR and SFDVKD. This CDR3 is built from 15 residues. The ends lost 4 bases at V and 5 bases at J; junction bases unmatched: 5. Written as DNA, the CDR3 is TGTGCCACCAGTGAGGGACAGGGGGTCTGGGAGACCCAGTACTTC. Its protein product is CATSEGQGVWETQYF.

V gene TRBV28 combines with J gene TRBJ2-5; 9 bases align to TRBD1. The CDR3 length is 15 residues. The V gene end was trimmed by 0 bases and the J gene end by 2 bases; junction bases not matched to a gene: 1. Germline V lookup: CDR1 MDHEN, CDR2 SYDVKM. In DNA, the CDR3 is TGTGCCAGCAGTTTATGGGACAGGGGACAAGAGACCCAGTACTTC. Amino acids: CASSLWDRGQETQYF.

This clone was recorded a few times. The rearrangement uses TRBV5-1 and TRBJ2-7; D may be TRBD2 (6 bases). Germline CDR1 SGHRS, CDR2 YFSETQ. Trimming left V 5 bases short and J 0 bases short, with 18 bases between. This CDR3 is 16 amino acids long. CDR3 amino acids: CASRDGGSVSSYEQYF. CDR3 sequence (DNA): TGCGCCAGCAGAGACGGAGGGTCCGTAAGCTCCTACGAGCAGTACTTC.

V is TRBV11-1 and J is TRBJ1-1, with D perhaps matching TRBD1 (5 bases). The V end lost 4 bases, the J end lost 4 bases, and 13 bases lay between the germline ends. The germline CDR1 and CDR2 sequences are SGHAT and FQDESV (reference sequence). The CDR3 consists of 14 residues. The CDR3 loop reads CASSSRDLSTEAFF. As DNA, the CDR3 is TGTGCCAGCAGCTCCCGGGACTTGAGCACTGAAGCTTTCTTT.

The chain couples TRBV6-2 or TRBV6-3 to TRBJ2-7; 10 nucleotides match TRBD2. The V gene's germline CDR1 is MNHEY and CDR2 SVGEGT. V was clipped by 5 bases and J by 1 base; unmatched bases: 5. The CDR3 spans 15 residues. The CDR3 nucleotides read TGTGCCAGCAGTCCAGCGGGGGGGGGATCCTACGAGCAGTACTTC. Residues: CASSPAGGGSYEQYF.

The chain is built from TRBV9 and TRBJ2-7; 10 nucleotides match TRBD1. Germline-derived CDR1 and CDR2 are SGDLS and YYNGEE. CDR3 length: 14 amino acids. The junction had 2 bases not matched to a gene; V was cut back by 2 bases and J by 3 bases. CDR3 nucleotide sequence: TGTGCCAGCAGCGTGGGGACAGGGGACTACGAGCAGTACTTC. It translates to CASSVGTGDYEQYF.

V and J are TRBV6-5 and TRBJ1-3; a possible D gene is TRBD1 (6 bases). The CDR3 runs to 16 residues. Germline CDR1 reads MNHEY; CDR2 reads SVGAGI. V was pared by 2 bases and J by 4 bases, with 15 bases between. This chain's CDR3 is CASSYHFAGAGNTIYF. The CDR3 coding sequence is TGTGCCAGCAGTTACCACTTTGCGGGGGCCGGAAACACCATATATTTT.

The chain recombines TRBV6-2 or TRBV6-3 with TRBJ1-1; 7 positions agree with TRBD1. The CDR3 length is 16 residues. In germline, CDR1 is MNHEY, CDR2 SVGEGT. V gave up 2 bases and J gave up 4 bases; unmatched junction bases: 10. The CDR3 sequence: CASSYTETGISTEAFF. The CDR3 DNA is TGTGCCAGCAGTTACACCGAGACAGGGATCAGCACTGAAGCTTTCTTT.

The CDR3 DNA reads as TGCGCCAGCAGCTTGTCTTTCCAGGGGGTGAGCGAGCAGTACTTC. Encoded protein: CASSLSFQGVSEQYF. The chain uses TRBV5-1 and TRBJ2-7, with TRBD1 identical over 7 bases. This CDR3 comprises 15 residues. Germline loops: CDR1 SGHRS, CDR2 YFSETQ. Trimming removed 1 base from V and 6 bases from J; junction bases left unmatched: 10.

This clone has only a few counts. The chain combines TRBV25-1 with TRBJ1-3, with D perhaps matching TRBD1 (5 bases). The germline V and J ends were trimmed by 1 base and 7 bases, with 8 bases remaining between them. CDR3 length: 13 amino acids. Germline V gene sequence: CDR1 MGHDK, CDR2 SYGVNS. DNA of the CDR3: TGTGCCAGCAGTGAATGGGAGGGGAACACCATATATTTT. Translating it yields CASSEWEGNTIYF. The variable domain in full, with the rest retrieved from reference TRBV25-1 and TRBJ1-3, is EADIYQTPRYLVIGTGKKITLECSQTMGHDKMYWYQQDPGMELHLIHYSYGVNSTEKGDLSSESTVSRIRTEHFPLTLESARPSHTSQYLCASSEWEGNTIYFGEGSWLTVV.

V gene TRBV19 combines with J gene TRBJ2-5; TRBD2 agrees at 8 bases. The CDR3 is 13 residues long. V gave up 4 bases and J gave up 4 bases; unmatched junction bases: 2. Per germline, CDR1 LNHDA and CDR2 SQIVND (reference sequence). The CDR3 DNA reads as TGTGCCAGTAGTAGAACTAGCGGAGAGACCCAGTACTTC. Its translation is CASSRTSGETQYF.

The rearrangement links TRBV28 to TRBJ2-1, with TRBD1 matching 9 bases. The germline V gene encodes CDR1 MDHEN and CDR2 SYDVKM. This CDR3 is 16 amino acids long. V lost 4 bases to trimming and J lost 3 bases; unmatched junction nucleotides: 7. In nucleotides, the CDR3 is TGTGCCAGCAGTTCCCCGGACAGGGGTGGCTACAATGAGCAGTTCTTC. Translating gives CASSSPDRGGYNEQFF.

The CDR3 sequence: CASLEGTEAFF. In DNA form, the CDR3 reads TGTGCCAGCCTGGAGGGCACTGAAGCTTTCTTT. The chain carries TRBV2 and TRBJ1-1, with D hard to call. Per germline, CDR1 SNHLY and CDR2 FYNNEI. The CDR3 spans 11 residues. V lost 8 bases and J lost 4, with 8 bases in between.

The chain combines TRBV19 with TRBJ2-7; 7 bases are shared with TRBD1. CDR3 length: 15 amino acids. The trim removed 4 bases at V and 3 bases at J, leaving 9 bases unmatched. The V gene's germline CDR1 is LNHDA and CDR2 SQIVND (reference sequence). The DNA for the CDR3 is TGTGCCAGTAGTAGGCGGGCAGGGGGAGTCTACGAGCAGTACTTC. Translating it yields CASSRRAGGVYEQYF. Filled out from reference TRBV19 and TRBJ2-7, the complete variable domain reads DGGITQSPKYLFRKEGQNVTLSCEQNLNHDAMYWYRQDPGQGLRLIYYSQIVNDFQKGDIAEGYSVSREKKESFPLTVTSAQKNPTAFYLCASSRRAGGVYEQYFGPGTRLTVT.

V usage is TRBV3-1 (or the pseudogene TRBV3-2) and J usage is TRBJ1-2; D may be TRBD1 (6 bases). The V and J ends lost 1 base and 3 bases respectively, with 9 bases between them. The CDR3 covers 14 residues. Germline V gene sequence: CDR1 LGHDT, CDR2 YNNKEL (reference sequence). CDR3 nucleotide sequence: TGTGCCAGCAGCCAAGGTACAGGGTACTATGGCTACACCTTC. This codes for CASSQGTGYYGYTF.

In this sample, this clone turned up once. The chain carries TRBV29-1 and TRBJ1-2, with 7 bases that match TRBD1. V lost 1 base, J lost 12 bases, and 8 bases stayed unmatched. This CDR3 is built from 12 residues. From germline, CDR1 is SQVTM and CDR2 ANQGSEA. CDR3 protein: CSVEGNRGEHTF. The CDR3 bases are TGCAGCGTTGAAGGGAACAGGGGAGAACACACCTTC.

The rearrangement uses TRBV6-5 and TRBJ1-2; possible D gene TRBD1, 6 bases. CDR3 size: 14 residues. Per germline, CDR1 MNHEY and CDR2 SVGAGI. The V end lost 0 bases, the J end lost 3 bases, and 8 bases lay between the germline ends. Written as DNA, the CDR3 is TGTGCCAGCAGTTACTCAAGGGGGTACTATGGCTACACCTTC. Its translation is CASSYSRGYYGYTF.

This clone was picked up one time. The rearrangement uses TRBV11-2 and TRBJ1-2; no firm D call. V was clipped by 5 bases and J by 8 bases, with 18 bases between them. The germline V gene has CDR1 SGHAT and CDR2 FQNNGV. The CDR3 sequence is 14 residues long. For the CDR3, the DNA is TGTGCCAGCAGCGTCGACGGCAGTCGAGGAGGCTACACCTTC. Amino acids: CASSVDGSRGGYTF.

V and J are TRBV18 and TRBJ2-1; D may be TRBD2 (7 bases). The ends were cut back, 6 bases at V and 5 bases at J, with 14 bases in the middle. Germline CDR1 is KGHSH and CDR2 is LQKENI. This CDR3 contains 14 residues. CDR3 loop: CASSPRGAHNEQFF. The CDR3 DNA reads as TGTGCCAGCTCCCCCCGGGGGGCCCACAATGAGCAGTTCTTC.

This chain uses TRBV12-5 with TRBJ1-1, with TRBD1 matching 7 bases. With V trimmed by 6 bases and J by 1 base, 8 bases remained unmatched. This CDR3 has 15 residues. CDR1 LGHNT and CDR2 FRNRAP come from the germline V gene. The chain's CDR3 is CASGPLGQSNTEAFF. As DNA, the CDR3 is TGTGCTAGTGGACCTCTGGGACAGTCGAACACTGAAGCTTTCTTT. Supplemented by reference TRBV12-5 and TRBJ1-1, the full variable domain reads DARVTQTPRHKVTEMGQEVTMRCQPILGHNTVFWYRQTMMQGLELLAYFRNRAPLDDSGMPKDRFSAEMPDATLATLKIQPSEPRDSAVYFCASGPLGQSNTEAFFGQGTRLTVV.

The chain recombines TRBV18 with TRBJ2-1, with 13 nucleotides matching TRBD2. This CDR3 is 18 amino acids long. V was clipped by 1 base and J by 0 bases; unmatched bases: 3. The germline V gene has CDR1 KGHSH and CDR2 LQKENI. CDR3 region: CASSPLGLAGYSYNEQFF. The CDR3 region has the DNA TGTGCCAGCTCACCACTGGGACTAGCGGGGTACTCCTACAATGAGCAGTTCTTC.

This clone was recorded once. This same CDR3 is encoded by further DNA sequences in the sample. The V call is TRBV18, the J call TRBJ2-6; 9 bases line up with TRBD1. Germline V gives CDR1 KGHSH, CDR2 LQKENI. Germline trimming cut 3 bases from V and 3 bases from J; bases unmatched to any gene: 6. The CDR3 covers 17 residues. The CDR3 loop reads CASSPGQGRSGANVLTF. In nucleotides, the CDR3 is TGTGCCAGCTCACCGGGACAGGGAAGGAGTGGGGCCAACGTCCTGACTTTC.

The chain links TRBV7-9 to TRBJ2-2, with 11 bases aligning to TRBD2. V shed 5 bases and J 1 base; nucleotides not matched to a gene: 3. This CDR3 is 16 amino acids long. The germline V gene has CDR1 SEHNR and CDR2 FQNEAQ (reference sequence). The CDR3 here is CASSGTSGRNTGELFF. The CDR3, as DNA: TGTGCCAGCAGCGGTACTAGCGGGAGGAACACCGGGGAGCTGTTTTTT.